What follows are 26 T cell receptor beta chains derived from one specimen sequenced in a study of CD8+CD57+ T cells in acquired aplastic anemia. Sequencing was done on patients that had shown CD8+CD57+ cell expansion by flow cytometry. The use of genomic DNA as template underpinned the TCR beta VDJ and CDR3 profiling. In TCRdb, the reads were re-called with MiXCR into one record per CDR3 protein. The sample lists approximately 220,000 distinct CDR3 sequences; around 49% were seen once. Source material: sorted CD4+, CD8+, or CD8+CD57+ T cells (not recorded which) from PBMCs. The receptors originated from a human donor with aplastic anemia.

This clonotype came up many times. The chain has TRBV19 and TRBJ1-2, with D uncertain. Trimming removed 2 bases at V and 2 bases at J, with 3 bases between. The CDR3 runs 12 residues. Looked up from germline, CDR1 is LNHDA and CDR2 is SQIVND (reference sequence). In nucleotides, the CDR3 is TGTGCCAGTAGTATACAGAACTATGGCTACACCTTC. Translated, it gives CASSIQNYGYTF.

At least ten counts were recorded for this clonotype. The chain joins TRBV9 to TRBJ2-5, with D perhaps matching TRBD2 (6 bases). This CDR3 comprises 17 residues. Germline CDR1 and CDR2: SGDLS and YYNGEE. Deletions cut 0 bases from V and 1 base from J, with 16 bases between. The CDR3 protein is CASSVGSSGGLQETQYF. CDR3 in DNA: TGTGCCAGCAGCGTAGGAAGTAGCGGCGGACTCCAAGAGACCCAGTACTTC.

Comments on this clonotype: One end of the junction fails to match germline, which may point to a read error. The genes are TRBV20-1 and TRBJ2-1; D is unclear. The CDR3 extends over 13 amino acids. The V gene's germline CDR1 is DFQATT and CDR2 SNEGSKA (reference sequence). In nucleotides, the CDR3 is TGCAGTGCTAGAGATTTGTCGGGCCATGAGCGGTTCTTC. Translation gives CSARDLSGHERFF.

This chain connects TRBV27 to TRBJ1-2, with D possibly being TRBD1 (5 bases). The CDR3 length is 17 residues. The V end was cut by 6 bases, the J end by 4 bases, with 24 bases between. CDR1 and CDR2 (germline): MNHEY, SMNVEV (reference sequence). CDR3 region: CASSFRVSQGTLYGYTF. The DNA for the CDR3 is TGTGCCAGCAGCTTTAGGGTTTCTCAGGGTACGCTCTATGGCTACACCTTC.

This clonotype was seen repeatedly, ten times or more. This chain connects TRBV5-8 to TRBJ1-1, with 9 bases lining up with TRBD1. The CDR3 has 13 residues. Germline CDR1 and CDR2: SGHTS and YDEGEE. V lost 5 bases, J lost 5 bases, and 4 bases stayed unmatched. The CDR3, as DNA: TGTGCCAGCAGGGGACAGGGAAGGACTGAAGCTTTCTTT. Translation gives CASRGQGRTEAFF. Using reference TRBV5-8 and TRBJ1-1 for the parts outside the CDR3, the full variable domain is EAGVTQSPTHLIKTRGQQATLRCSPISGHTSVYWYQQALGLGLQFLLWYDEGEERNRGNFPPRFSGRQFPNYSSELNVNALELEDSALYLCASRGQGRTEAFFGQGTRLTVV.

This clonotype was counted a single time. This chain connects TRBV20-1 to TRBJ2-7; 8 positions match TRBD1. CDR1 DFQATT and CDR2 SNEGSKA come from the germline V gene (reference sequence). The CDR3 is 13 residues long. Trimming cost V 1 base and J 7 bases; bases outside gene matches: 6. CDR3 protein: CSARGQGIGEQYF. CDR3 bases: TGCAGTGCTAGAGGACAGGGGATTGGGGAGCAGTACTTC.

The J gene is TRBJ1-3, the V gene TRBV25-1; no firm D call. The V and J ends lost 10 bases and 0 bases respectively, with 10 bases between them. The CDR3 is 13 amino acids. The germline V gene has CDR1 MGHDK and CDR2 SYGVNS. CDR3 loop: CATSSPSGNTIYF. CDR3 in DNA: TGTGCCACCTCGAGCCCCTCTGGAAACACCATATATTTT.

The J gene is TRBJ1-2, the V gene TRBV6-6; TRBD1 might be the D (5 bases). The germline CDR1 and CDR2 sequences are MNHNY and SVGAGI (reference sequence). This CDR3 comprises 12 residues. Trimming cost V 7 bases and J 2 bases, with 8 bases left between them. This chain's CDR3 is CASMKGNYGYTF. CDR3 sequence (DNA): TGTGCCAGCATGAAGGGGAACTATGGCTACACCTTC.

This clonotype was detected ten times or more. This chain joins TRBV6-6 and TRBJ1-1; D ambiguous. The CDR3 covers 14 residues. Trimming removed 8 bases at V and 4 bases at J, with 17 bases between. Germline assignment: CDR1 MNHNY and CDR2 SVGAGI (reference sequence). The CDR3 here is CASERAQRSTEAFF. Written as DNA, the CDR3 is TGTGCCAGCGAGCGGGCCCAAAGGAGCACTGAAGCTTTCTTT.

This chain connects TRBV6-2 or TRBV6-3 to TRBJ2-5, with D tentatively TRBD1 or TRBD2 (5 bases each). The CDR3 runs 15 residues. Germline CDR1 is MNHEY and CDR2 is SVGEGT. V lost 4 bases, J lost 9 bases, and 21 bases lay in between. The CDR3 region is CASSLPGPRGQPQYF. The CDR3 DNA reads as TGTGCCAGCAGTTTACCGGGACCAAGGGGCCAGCCCCAGTACTTC.

This clonotype has ten or more counts. This chain connects TRBV2 to TRBJ2-2; TRBD1 matches at 7 bases. V gave up 7 bases and J gave up 1 base; unmatched junction bases: 6. The length of the CDR3 is 15 residues. Germline assignment: CDR1 SNHLY and CDR2 FYNNEI. This CDR3 reads CASKRAGGNTGELFF. The CDR3 coding sequence is TGTGCCAGCAAAAGGGCAGGGGGGAACACCGGGGAGCTGTTTTTT.

The chain joins TRBV9 to TRBJ2-1, with D possibly TRBD2 on 6 matching bases. The CDR3 contains 15 residues. Trimming stripped 4 bases from V and 4 bases from J, with 15 bases between. CDR1 SGDLS and CDR2 YYNGEE come from the germline V gene. The chain's CDR3 is CASSSAGLLYNEQFF. In DNA form, the CDR3 reads TGTGCCAGCAGCTCCGCGGGGCTCCTATACAATGAGCAGTTCTTC.

This clonotype turned up a few times. J is TRBJ1-1 and V is TRBV10-3, with 7 bases fitting TRBD1. V gave up 4 bases and J gave up 6 bases; unmatched junction bases: 11. This CDR3 region has 15 residues. Per germline, CDR1 ENHRY and CDR2 SYGVKD. CDR3 coding DNA: TGTGCCATCAGTGCGCCAGGAGAGGGGGCGTCTGAAGCTTTCTTT. Protein sequence: CAISAPGEGASEAFF.

The V and J genes are TRBV5-1 and TRBJ2-3; no clear D. The CDR3 length is 13 residues. The V end was cut by 4 bases, the J end by 4 bases, with 10 bases between. The germline V gene encodes CDR1 SGHRS and CDR2 YFSETQ. CDR3 residues: CASSLDMPDTQYF. The CDR3 bases are TGCGCCAGCAGCCTAGATATGCCAGATACGCAGTATTTT.

In this sample, this clonotype turned up many times. Here the CDR3 reads CASSQLEKGASYGYTF. In nucleotides, the CDR3 is TGTGCCAGCAGCCAACTCGAAAAGGGGGCATCCTATGGCTACACCTTC. V is TRBV4-2 and J is TRBJ1-2; 7 bases are shared with TRBD1. CDR3 size: 16 residues. With 2 bases clipped from V and 4 bases from J, the junction kept 10 bases outside the gene matches. The germline V gene encodes CDR1 LGHNA and CDR2 YNFKEQ.

Ten or more counts support this clonotype. The CDR3 loop reads CASSWGQSNNSPLHF. The CDR3 bases are TGCGCCAGCAGCTGGGGACAGTCTAATAATTCACCCCTCCACTTT. V and J are TRBV5-1 and TRBJ1-6; TRBD1 aligns across 7 bases. The germline V gene encodes CDR1 SGHRS and CDR2 YFSETQ. The V gene end was trimmed by 3 bases and the J gene end by 5 bases; junction bases not matched to a gene: 5. The length of the CDR3 is 15 residues.

With respect to this clonotype: Because the CDR3 is missing its conserved closing phenylalanine or tryptophan, this is likely a read error. This sequence joins TRBV5-1 and TRBJ1-6; D is unresolved. CDR3 size: 15 residues. Between the trimmed V and J ends, which lost 1 base and 7 bases, there was a span of 12 bases. CDR1 is SGHRS, CDR2 YFSETQ, per germline. DNA of the CDR3: TGCGCCAGCAGCTTGAGTGGGCACGGGAATTCACCCCTCCACCTT. It specifies CASSLSGHGNSPLHL.

The chain employs TRBV19 and TRBJ1-5; D is ambiguous. This CDR3 is 15 amino acids long. Per the germline V gene, CDR1 is LNHDA and CDR2 is SQIVND (reference sequence). V was shortened by 3 bases and J by 2 bases, with 11 bases between the two germline ends. CDR3 region: CASSIPGEGNQPQHF. CDR3 in DNA: TGTGCCAGTAGTATCCCCGGAGAGGGCAATCAGCCCCAGCATTTT. Supplemented by reference TRBV19 and TRBJ1-5, the full variable domain reads DGGITQSPKYLFRKEGQNVTLSCEQNLNHDAMYWYRQDPGQGLRLIYYSQIVNDFQKGDIAEGYSVSREKKESFPLTVTSAQKNPTAFYLCASSIPGEGNQPQHFGDGTRLSIL.

About this clonotype: This is likely a read error, given that the CDR3 carries no conserved phenylalanine or tryptophan at its end. The chain has TRBV15 and TRBJ1-5; no reliable D call. V was clipped by 1 base and J by 7 bases, with 14 bases between them. The germline V gene encodes CDR1 LNHNV and CDR2 YYDKDF (reference sequence). The CDR3 spans 15 residues. The CDR3, as DNA: TGTGCCACCAGCAGAGGGAAGGGAGGTGCGCAGCCCCAGCATTTG. Its protein is CATSRGKGGAQPQHL.

Worth noting for this clonotype: This may come from a read error, since a much larger clone is one base off. The V call is TRBV12-3 or TRBV12-4, the J call TRBJ2-3, with D unclear. Trimming removed 6 bases from V and 3 bases from J, with 4 bases in between. The CDR3 spans 11 residues. For the CDR3, the DNA is TGTGCCAGCAGCCAAACAGATACGCAGTATTTT. Translating gives CASSQTDTQYF.

Comment on this clonotype: The CDR3 end shows no conserved phenylalanine or tryptophan, and so a read error is likely. The CDR3 coding sequence is TGTGCCACCAGCAGAGTAGGACAGGGGCAAGAGACCCAGTACTCC. This sequence encodes CATSRVGQGQETQYS. This chain links TRBV15 with TRBJ2-5; 9 bases align to TRBD1. The V gene's germline CDR1 is LNHNV and CDR2 YYDKDF (reference sequence). The J segment lost 2 bases and the V segment lost 1 base, leaving 2 bases of the junction unmatched. CDR3 size: 15 residues.

This chain uses TRBV7-4 with TRBJ1-1; D is undetermined. CDR3 length equals 14 residues. Trimming cost V 2 bases and J 5 bases, with 12 bases left between them. Germline CDR1 and CDR2: SGHVT and SQSDAQ. Here the CDR3 DNA reads TGTGCCAGCAGCTTATTGTCAGGCGGGACTGAAGCTTTCTTT. Its translation: CASSLLSGGTEAFF.

CDR3 region: CASSFGREGHGYTF. CDR3 in DNA: TGTGCCAGCAGCTTTGGACGGGAGGGCCATGGCTACACCTTC. The genes are TRBV5-7 and TRBJ1-2; D is unclear. TRBV5-7 is noted as an ORF with a role that remains uncertain. The CDR3 is 14 residues long. Trimming took 2 bases from V and 6 from J, leaving 14 bases between them.

The J gene is TRBJ1-5, the V gene TRBV20-1; TRBD1 is a possible D gene (6 bases). The CDR3 length is 14 residues. Germline V gene sequence: CDR1 DFQATT, CDR2 SNEGSKA (reference sequence). Trimming pared 0 bases from V and 7 bases from J, leaving 13 bases between. For the CDR3, the DNA is TGCAGTGCTAGAGAGGGACATTACAGGCAGCCCCAGCATTTT. It yields the protein CSAREGHYRQPQHF.

This clonotype showed up many times. The chain uses TRBV20-1 and TRBJ1-3, with TRBD1 as a possible D gene (6 bases). Germline CDR1 is DFQATT and CDR2 is SNEGSKA (reference sequence). V gave up 5 bases and J gave up 4 bases, with 9 bases separating them. The CDR3 contains 12 residues. The CDR3 nucleotides read TGCAGTGCTGGGGGACAAGGAAACACCATATATTTT. It translates to CSAGGQGNTIYF.

This clonotype has at least ten counts. The rearrangement uses TRBV6-1 and TRBJ2-5; D not resolved. Deletions cut 6 bases from V and 4 bases from J, with 18 bases between. The CDR3 covers 15 residues. Germline V gives CDR1 MNHNS, CDR2 SASEGT. The CDR3 region has the DNA TGTGCCAGCAGCGTGGACCCACCCTTCGCAGAGACCCAGTACTTC. Amino acids: CASSVDPPFAETQYF.